The source of this TCR beta chain is a study of cytomegalovirus exposure and HLA in healthy donors (dated by TCRdb to about 2017). At the level of the whole study: According to an earlier analysis of several hundred of the donors, about 179 million T cells yielded roughly 110 million unique TCR beta sequences and more than 250 Gb of sequence data. In a later genetic analysis, genome-wide SNP genotypes for about 60% of the 666 donors were used, and that subset was treated as a discovery cohort. Of the 350 to 400 genotyped donors, around 81% fell in the genetic ancestry cluster associated with self-reported Caucasian donors. Rather than drawing on any new phenotypic data, the later analysis identified candidate immune exposures from TCR beta sequences and the way those sequences occurred across donors. Across around 400 genotyped donors of the cohort, an average of approximately 240,000 unique TCR beta nucleotide sequences per donor were sequenced, and 15% to 20% of those sequences were non-productive. To predict cytomegalovirus infection status, the study combined high-throughput TCR immunosequencing, statistical association of individual TCRs with disease status, and machine learning. The T cell repertoires of 550 to 850 subjects were profiled by immunosequencing and related to cytomegalovirus serostatus. Class I and class II HLA loci were covered by the typing at four-digit resolution. Every repertoire in the discovery cohort had been generated on one and the same sequencing platform. The study aimed to test whether cataloging public T cell receptors could reveal signatures of past pathogen exposure. Several DR-DQ haplotypes were treated as single units for association and clustering because of strong linkage in the cohort. Donor age, sex, ethnicity and CMV serostatus were collected together with the repertoire data. Besides the first cohort of 550 to 750 subjects, a separate validation cohort made up of roughly 120 different subjects was used. An earlier analysis of roughly 580 of the donors used high-throughput TCR beta sequencing to judge whether each TCR beta V gene segment behaved as functional or pseudogenic. An early release covering 550 to 700 HLA-typed donors comprised 250 to 350 gigabases of sequencing data and around 80 million unique TCR sequences. The number of typed donors differed by locus: about 620-640 for A, B, C, DRB1 and DQB1; some 500 for DQA1; 606 for DPA1; and around 490 for DPB1. A later analysis re-examined previously published TCR beta repertoires from more than 650 donors and added high-resolution HLA genotyping to investigate patterns of TCR occurrence.

The method was the immunoSEQ multiplex PCR assay. The multiplex PCR relied on a mix of 60 forward primers for TCR Vbeta segments and 13 reverse primers for TCR Jbeta segments. The CDR3 region of rearranged TCR beta genes was amplified from genomic DNA by a multiplex PCR assay. The amplified TCR beta libraries were sequenced on the Illumina HiSeq System as 87-base-pair reads. The paper's data handling went like this. A later analysis tallied roughly 78 million unique TCR beta chains across the approximately 670 repertoires, and around 10 million of those chains were shared by two or more donors. Raw reads were error-corrected and collapsed into unique sequences with a nearest-neighbor algorithm that merged closely related sequences to remove PCR and sequencing errors. CDR3 sequences were aligned to IMGT reference sequences to assign V, D and J gene segments. For a sequence to be retained, at least a six-nucleotide match to both a V gene segment and a J gene segment was required. Rearrangements were called productive when the CDR3 lacked stop codons and stayed in frame with V and J; all others were non-productive. CDR3 was defined according to IMGT convention as the region running from the second conserved V-encoded cysteine to the conserved J-encoded phenylalanine. The earlier analysis of 587 of the donors excluded any sequence lacking an unambiguous match to a single V gene segment. In an earlier analysis of approximately 550 of the donors, V segments were called functional above 56.7% productive rearrangements and were called segregating when the between-donor standard deviation exceeded 5%. To diagnose cytomegalovirus status from the catalog of TCR beta chain sequences, a statistical classification framework was built. A later analysis assigned V and J genes by comparing TCR nucleotide sequences with IMGT/GENE-DB human TR gene sequences. Using the TCRdist pipeline, a later analysis assigned CDR3 sequences along with most-parsimonious VDJ recombination scenarios. A later analysis defined each TCR beta chain by its CDR3 amino acid sequence plus V-gene family, and excluded reads lacking a unique V-gene family. As a way to deal with suspected cross-contamination and a sequencing artifact, a later analysis dropped roughly 600 nucleotide sequences that were highly shared and had low generation probability. In a later analysis, a clonal expansion index for each public chain was calculated from normalized within-repertoire ranks of inferred template counts. In a later analysis, generation probabilities were computed using a VDJ recombination model fitted to out-of-frame rearrangements, and the results were checked against IGoR. Hypergeometric tests were used in a later analysis to score TCR-TCR, TCR-HLA and TCR-CMV co-occurrence, with a repertoire-size bias correction applied to the TCR pairs. To estimate false discovery rates, a later analysis permuted the HLA or CMV assignments 20 times. In a later analysis, co-occurring TCRs were grouped using DBSCAN, with TCRdist sequence similarity added in when clustering inside HLA-allele-positive subsets. For co-occurrence clustering, repertoires with fewer than 30,000 or more than 120,000 public chains were excluded, along with about five repertoires with anomalous nucleotide sharing. Entries here come from immuneACCESS through TCRdb and include only in-frame sequences with V and J called. Some clones fail to appear in such tables; in the studies checked, an unresolved V gene covers under half of the shortfall, and the cause of the remainder is unknown. For V, J and clone size, that table is used; D and trimming come from the DNA. Across this sample there are 95,000 to 150,000 clones, with approximately 72% seen only once. In total, the top ten clones hold around 9.1% of the sample.

The study at large found these results: The cohort was sequenced for TCR beta chains only, and without alpha or paired-chain data the features that could be detected were limited. According to a later analysis, most CMV-associated TCR beta chains appeared to be HLA-restricted, and the HLA associations seemed to be driven largely by CMV exposure. The authors suggested that the approach could potentially be extended to other disease states and immunological phenotypes. A later analysis found that TCR association rates varied across HLA loci, with DRB1 alleles showing the most associated TCRs and HLA-C alleles the fewest. A later analysis reported that several top co-occurrence clusters appeared linked to parvovirus B19, influenza, CMV and Epstein-Barr virus. About 17 rarely observed V segments, including chromosome 9 orphons, were excluded from the earlier analysis of a few hundred of the donors because counts were too low. Specific HLA alleles were associated with roughly 16,000 TCR beta sequences at a false discovery rate of 0.05 in a later analysis. A further reported finding was that TCR beta sequences accurately predicted the HLA-A and HLA-B alleles for most subjects in the first cohort. Three of the identified cytomegalovirus-associated TCR beta chains were confirmed in vitro to be specific for cytomegalovirus antigens. When HLA alleles, especially DR and DQ, strongly co-occurred, attributing TCR associations to individual alleles was difficult. Most TCR sequences were seen in very few donors, while some public TCRs were found in many individuals. The study listed 150 to 200 TCR beta chains as associated with cytomegalovirus. The 87-base-pair reads could not distinguish some IMGT-functional V segments, including TRBV6-2 and TRBV6-3, so those segments were excluded. Immune exposure information for the cohort was limited to CMV serostatus. Linkage disequilibrium might explain the correlated functional status among segregating V segments, but an unknown experimental factor could not be ruled out. Sequencing depth was assumed to be roughly uniform across donors in the presence/absence analyses, though that assumption may not hold. Compared with the roughly 670-donor mean, donors in an Asian-associated ancestry cluster had fewer N-insertions in productive TCRs, according to a later genetic analysis. The sequencing pipeline was judged likely to have produced a cluster of highly shared sequence variants as a technical artifact. V-gene and J-gene trimming of TCR beta chains was associated with a missense DCLRE1C variant in a later genetic analysis, and the association was replicated in an independent cohort. The classifier was reported to diagnose cytomegalovirus status with high specificity and sensitivity in both the original cohort and the validation cohort. Because some donors lacked HLA typing at each locus, the association tests relied only on the typed subset. In a later analysis, HLA-associated TCR beta chains were found to be more clonally expanded and to have lower generation probabilities than equally common non-associated chains. In an earlier analysis of some 500 of the donors, most TCR beta V segments were observed in productive rearrangements about 87% or about 30% of the time, broadly matching IMGT annotations.

The cohort consisted of 600 or so healthy bone marrow donors. At the time of sampling, every cohort member was nominally healthy, though immune exposures that went unrecorded were likely present. The donor was CMV seropositive and belonged to the group of 250 to 300 seropositive cohort members. Every donor gave a peripheral blood sample, and the peripheral blood mononuclear cells from that sample were used for TCR beta sequencing. Genomic DNA was extracted from the blood cell samples with the Qiagen DNeasy Blood Extraction Kit. About this clone: Its recognized antigen is unknown. One base away there is no much larger clone; base qualities are not given.

Looking up the germline V gene yields CDR1 SGHRS and CDR2 YFSETQ. V is reduced by 4 bases and J by 4 bases, leaving a spacing of 23 bases between them. Counted from cysteine to phenylalanine, this CDR3 has 17 amino acids. Here the CDR3 DNA is all that survives: 51 bases in frame from base 1. The source is a woman aged 45-60 years in good health and CMV-seropositive. The chain couples TRBV5-1 to TRBJ1-2, and the D gene may be TRBD1, 6 bases matching. Material for sequencing was PBMCs. CDR3 protein: CASSPGLQGGGTYGYTF. The bases are TGCGCCAGCAGCCCCGGGTTACAGGGCGGCGGAACCTATGGCTACACCTTC.